A single sample gave rise to the 29 T cell receptor beta chains below, sequenced in a study of T cells in women clearing cervical HPV infection. Data came from immunoSEQ multiplex PCR; TCRdb stores just in-frame clones and leaves some out. The sample includes about 39,000 clones. The sequencing input was blood buffy coat. Every receptor here comes from a woman aged 18 to 69 with a cervical HPV16 infection that either progressed to CIN3+ or cleared (not recorded which).

Details on this clone: Sequencing ends 3 residues short of the CDR3 end; the germline J gene provides the rest. The chain combines TRBV20-1 with TRBJ2-4; the D is unclear. The V gene lost 5 bases and the J gene lost 9 bases, with 11 bases spanning the gap. CDR3 length: 11 residues. Germline loops: CDR1 DFQATT, CDR2 SNEGSKA (reference sequence). The part of the CDR3 DNA that was read is TGCAGTGCTGTGAACAGTGGCATT. This encodes CSAVNSGI. The full CDR3 protein is CSAVNSGIQYF.

The CDR3 sequence is CASSPNPGQGWGYTF. The DNA read from the CDR3 is TGTGCCAGTAGCCCTAACCCGGGACAGGGTTGGGGC. The rearrangement joins TRBV19 to TRBJ1-2, with TRBD1 identical over 9 bases. The DNA ends 3 residues before the CDR3 does, and the rest of the CDR3 is filled in from the germline J gene. The CDR3 spans 15 residues. The germline gives CDR1 LNHDA, CDR2 SQIVND (reference sequence).

A remark on this clone: The read terminates 3 residues before the CDR3 end, so the remaining end is supplied by the germline J gene. The genes are TRBV11-2 and TRBJ2-5, with 9 bases that match TRBD2. CDR1 and CDR2 (germline): SGHAT, FQNNGV. V trimming: 0 bases; J trimming: 4 bases; junction bases outside the gene matches: 3. The CDR3 is 15 amino acids. The DNA read from the CDR3 is TGTGCCAGCAGCTTAGATAGCGGGGGAGGAGAGACC. Protein sequence: CASSLDSGGGET. The whole CDR3 protein is CASSLDSGGGETQYF.

A remark on this clone: The CDR3 end lies 3 residues beyond the end of the read and is filled in from the germline J gene. The V call is TRBV2, the J call TRBJ1-2; 7 nucleotides match TRBD1. V shed 3 bases, J shed 5 bases, and the junction held 21 bases outside the gene matches. Germline V gene sequence: CDR1 SNHLY, CDR2 FYNNEI. There are 19 residues in the CDR3. CDR3 amino acids: CASSESPGQADTALYGYTF. CDR3 DNA (partial): TGTGCCAGCAGTGAGTCGCCCGGACAGGCTGACACTGCCCTTTATGGC.

As regards this clone: The missing CDR3 end, 3 residues past where the read stops, is filled in from the germline J gene. The gene calls are TRBV14 and TRBJ2-6; tentative D call: TRBD1 (6 bases). V lost 6 bases and J lost 4, with 10 bases in between. The CDR3 extends over 14 amino acids. The germline CDR1 and CDR2 sequences are SGHDN and FVKESK. The part of the CDR3 DNA that was read is TGTGCCAGCAGTCAGGGGACCGGGGCCAACGTC. Translated, it gives CASSQGTGANV. The CDR3 in full is CASSQGTGANVLTF.

Concerning this clone itself: With the read ending 3 residues before the CDR3 end, the germline J gene is used to fill in that end. The gene calls are TRBV19 and TRBJ2-5, with 11 bases fitting TRBD2. Germline values: CDR1 LNHDA, CDR2 SQIVND (reference sequence). With V trimmed by 1 base and J by 3 bases, 7 bases remained unmatched. The CDR3 is 17 residues long. The DNA read from the CDR3 is TGTGCCAGTAGTATAGGTAGGACTAGCGGGCAGAAAGAGACC. This encodes CASSIGRTSGQKET. The whole CDR3 sequence reads CASSIGRTSGQKETQYF. Based on the CDR3 plus reference TRBV19 and TRBJ2-5, the full variable domain is DGGITQSPKYLFRKEGQNVTLSCEQNLNHDAMYWYRQDPGQGLRLIYYSQIVNDFQKGDIAEGYSVSREKKESFPLTVTSAQKNPTAFYLCASSIGRTSGQKETQYFGPGTRLLVL.

About this clone: The sequenced fragment ends 3 residues before the CDR3 boundary, so the rest is inferred from the germline J gene. The chain uses TRBV18 and TRBJ2-7, with 8 bases matching TRBD1. Germline lookup yields CDR1 KGHSH and CDR2 LQKENI. This CDR3 contains 17 residues. The V segment lost 4 bases and the J segment 2 bases; nucleotides outside the gene matches: 13. CDR3 residues: CASSQTRPGQATYEQYF. CDR3 DNA, as far as it was read: TGTGCCAGCTCACAAACCCGCCCGGGACAGGCGACCTACGAG. The full variable domain, completed using reference TRBV18 and TRBJ2-7, is NAGVMQNPRHLVRRRGQEARLRCSPMKGHSHVYWYRQLPEEGLKFMVYLQKENIIDESGMPKERFSAEFPKEGPSILRIQQVVRGDSAAYFCASSQTRPGQATYEQYFGPGTRLTVT.

About this clone itself: The observed sequence ends 3 residues before the CDR3 terminus, with the missing tail filled in from the germline J gene. V gene TRBV2 combines with J gene TRBJ2-5; 10 bases fit TRBD2. The length of the CDR3 is 17 residues. The junction had 9 bases not matched to a gene; V was cut back by 5 bases and J by 0 bases. Germline values: CDR1 SNHLY, CDR2 FYNNEI. The CDR3 spells CASSSSSGGRNQETQYF. CDR3 bases read: TGTGCCAGCAGTAGTTCTAGCGGGGGAAGGAACCAAGAGACC.

In regard to this clone: The missing CDR3 end, 3 residues past where the read stops, is filled in from the germline J gene. The rearrangement uses TRBV29-1 and TRBJ2-2; D ambiguous. From germline, CDR1 is SQVTM and CDR2 ANQGSEA. Trimming pared 3 bases from V and 2 bases from J, leaving 7 bases between. This CDR3 has 13 amino acids. The DNA read from the CDR3 is TGCAGCGTTGACCACTTAAACACCGGGGAG. It yields the protein CSVDHLNTGE. The whole CDR3 sequence reads CSVDHLNTGELFF.

Points on this clone: The read finishes 3 residues shy of the CDR3 end, and the germline J gene is used to complete it. The genes are TRBV5-1 and TRBJ2-3; 10 bases agree with TRBD1. J gave up 4 bases and V 2 bases, and 1 base lay outside the gene matches. The CDR3 contains 14 residues. CDR1 is SGHRS and CDR2 is YFSETQ in the germline V gene. The CDR3 protein is CASSFGQGADTQYF. The covered CDR3 bases are TGCGCCAGCAGCTTCGGACAGGGGGCAGATACG.

CDR3 region: CASSLTWAGTGELFF. The sequenced CDR3 bases are TGTGCCAGCAGCTTAACATGGGCAGGGACCGGGGAG. The V gene is TRBV7-6, the J gene TRBJ2-2, with D possibly being TRBD1 (5 bases). The read finishes 3 residues shy of the CDR3 end, and the germline J gene is used to complete it. Trimming shortened V by 2 bases and J by 5 bases, and 12 bases separated the two germline ends. CDR3 length: 15 residues. Germline assignment: CDR1 SGHVS and CDR2 FNYEAQ.

The CDR3 loop is CASTPDRGYEQYF. The sequenced CDR3 bases are TGTGCCAGCACCCCCGACAGGGGCTACGAG. V gene TRBV5-6 combines with J gene TRBJ2-7; TRBD1 aligns across 8 bases. The read finishes 3 residues shy of the CDR3 end, and the germline J gene is used to complete it. Germline V gene data show CDR1 as SGHDT and CDR2 as YYEEEE. The CDR3 has 13 residues. V dropped 6 bases and J dropped 3; count of bases not matched to a gene: 5.

With respect to this clone: The read comes to an end 3 residues before the CDR3 does, leaving the germline J gene to fill in the end. The chain uses TRBV15 and TRBJ1-1; D is possibly TRBD1 (6 bases). V was pared by 5 bases and J by 0 bases, with 13 bases between. The germline CDR1 and CDR2 sequences are LNHNV and YYDKDF (reference sequence). This CDR3 comprises 15 residues. The CDR3 loop reads CATSAGHNMNTEAFF. The covered CDR3 bases are TGTGCCACCAGCGCGGGACATAACATGAACACTGAA.

Measured by frequency, this clone is medium-sized. The sequenced fragment ends 3 residues before the CDR3 boundary, so the rest is inferred from the germline J gene. The sample holds other DNA sequences that translate to the same CDR3. The chain is built from TRBV20-1 and TRBJ2-3; the match to TRBD2 covers 13 bases. Trimming at V came to 2 bases and at J to 8 bases, leaving 4 bases not matched to a gene. Per the germline V gene, CDR1 is DFQATT and CDR2 is SNEGSKA (reference sequence). The CDR3 is made up of 14 amino acids. CDR3 in amino acids: CSARRTSGGTTQYF. Partial CDR3 DNA: TGCAGTGCTAGACGGACTAGCGGGGGAACTACG.

Concerning this clone: The read ends 3 residues early relative to the CDR3; the germline J gene fills the gap. This sequence joins TRBV7-2 and TRBJ2-2; a possible D gene is TRBD1 (5 bases). Germline values: CDR1 SGHTA, CDR2 FQGNSA. This CDR3 region has 13 residues. The V gene lost 5 bases and the J gene lost 7 bases, with 11 bases spanning the gap. The CDR3 sequence: CASSLRGGGELFF. The sequenced CDR3 bases are TGTGCCAGCAGCCTTAGGGGTGGCGGGGAG.

With respect to this clone: The sequence runs out 3 residues before the end of the CDR3; the remainder is reconstructed from the germline J gene. The rearrangement uses TRBV11-1 and TRBJ2-2; 7 nucleotides agree with TRBD1. V was pared by 6 bases and J by 3 bases, with 4 bases of the junction left unmatched. CDR3 length: 14 amino acids. Germline assignment: CDR1 SGHAT and CDR2 FQDESV (reference sequence). The CDR3 sequence is CASRATGDTGELFF. CDR3 DNA, as far as it was read: TGTGCCAGCAGGGCTACAGGGGACACCGGGGAG.

About this clone: The read falls 3 residues short of the CDR3 end, and the missing part is taken from the germline J gene. The chain uses TRBV20-1 and TRBJ1-2; 9 nucleotides match TRBD1. The V gene's germline CDR1 is DFQATT and CDR2 SNEGSKA (reference sequence). This CDR3 has 12 amino acids. Germline trimming cut 6 bases from V and 4 bases from J; bases unmatched to any gene: 3. CDR3 loop: CSARTGVYGYTF. The part of the CDR3 DNA that was read is TGCAGTGCAAGGACAGGGGTCTATGGC.

About this clone: The read stops 3 residues short of the end of the CDR3; the missing end is completed from the germline J gene. V usage is TRBV2 and J usage is TRBJ2-2, with 11 nucleotides matching TRBD2. CDR1 SNHLY and CDR2 FYNNEI come from the germline V gene. The ends lost 6 bases at V and 4 bases at J; junction bases unmatched: 7. This CDR3 region has 16 residues. The CDR3 loop reads CASRELAGGSTGELFF. The part of the CDR3 DNA that was read is TGTGCCAGCAGGGAGCTAGCGGGAGGAAGCACCGGGGAG. Supplemented by reference TRBV2 and TRBJ2-2, the full variable domain reads EPEVTQTPSHQVTQMGQEVILRCVPISNHLYFYWYRQILGQKVEFLVSFYNNEISEKSEIFDDQFSVERPDGSNFTLKIRSTKLEDSAMYFCASRELAGGSTGELFFGEGSRLTVL.

As for this clone: The read falls 3 residues short of the CDR3 end, and the missing part is taken from the germline J gene. This chain links TRBV19 with TRBJ2-5, with TRBD1 matching 8 bases. Trimming at V came to 4 bases and at J to 0 bases, leaving 7 bases not matched to a gene. The CDR3 consists of 16 residues. Germline V lookup: CDR1 LNHDA, CDR2 SQIVND (reference sequence). The covered CDR3 bases are TGTGCCAGTAGTACCGCCGGGACAGGATACCAAGAGACC. It is translated as CASSTAGTGYQET. The CDR3, in full, reads CASSTAGTGYQETQYF.

Details on this clone: The sequenced fragment ends 3 residues before the CDR3 boundary, so the rest is inferred from the germline J gene. V is TRBV7-9 and J is TRBJ1-2; TRBD1 might be the D (6 bases). Germline V lookup: CDR1 SEHNR, CDR2 FQNEAQ (reference sequence). The CDR3 extends over 14 amino acids. The V gene lost 0 bases and the J gene lost 2 bases, with 7 bases spanning the gap. CDR3 DNA, as far as it was read: TGTGCCAGCAGCTTAGCCGGACAGAACTATGGC. The encoded protein is CASSLAGQNYG. The whole CDR3 protein is CASSLAGQNYGYTF.

As regards this clone: The sequenced fragment ends 3 residues before the CDR3 boundary, so the rest is inferred from the germline J gene. V gene TRBV11-1 combines with J gene TRBJ2-7; TRBD2 matches 8 bases. CDR3 size: 12 residues. The V segment lost 7 bases and the J segment 4 bases; nucleotides outside the gene matches: 3. Germline CDR1 reads SGHAT; CDR2 reads FQDESV (reference sequence). The CDR3 region is CASTERGYEQYF. CDR3 bases read: TGTGCCAGCACCGAGCGGGGGTACGAG.

Here the CDR3 reads CASSRGGLGGETQYF. Partial CDR3 DNA: TGTGCCAGCAGCCGGGGGGGACTAGGCGGAGAGACC. This rearrangement joins TRBV5-4 to TRBJ2-5; 8 bases match TRBD2. The DNA ends 3 residues before the CDR3 does, and the rest of the CDR3 is filled in from the germline J gene. The CDR3 is made up of 15 amino acids. Germline trimming cut 4 bases from V and 4 bases from J; bases unmatched to any gene: 9. Germline V gene data show CDR1 as SGHNT and CDR2 as YYREEE (reference sequence).

On this clone: The read comes to an end 3 residues before the CDR3 does, leaving the germline J gene to fill in the end. This sequence joins TRBV19 and TRBJ2-2; D is perhaps TRBD1 (7 bases). The V end was cut by 2 bases, the J end by 4 bases, with 14 bases between. CDR1 LNHDA and CDR2 SQIVND come from the germline V gene (reference sequence). CDR3 size: 16 residues. Partial CDR3 DNA: TGTGCCAGTAGTATAAGGGCAGGGGGACTCACCGGGGAG. This sequence encodes CASSIRAGGLTGE. The whole CDR3 region reads CASSIRAGGLTGELFF.

Comments on this clone: With the read ending 3 residues before the CDR3 end, the germline J gene is used to fill in that end. The chain couples TRBV7-9 to TRBJ2-7; TRBD2 is a possible D gene (6 bases). CDR3 length: 15 amino acids. Germline CDR1 is SEHNR and CDR2 is FQNEAQ (reference sequence). Trimming removed 3 bases at V and 3 bases at J, with 15 bases between. The CDR3 spells CASSLGTQGIYEQYF. The sequenced CDR3 bases are TGTGCCAGCAGCTTGGGGACTCAGGGTATCTACGAG. The full variable domain, its missing parts supplied by reference TRBV7-9 and TRBJ2-7, is DTGVSQNPRHKITKRGQNVTFRCDPISEHNRLYWYRQTLGQGPEFLTYFQNEAQLEKSRLLSDRFSAERPKGSFSTLEIQRTEQGDSAMYLCASSLGTQGIYEQYFGPGTRLTVT.

On this clone: The read falls 3 residues short of the CDR3 end, and the missing part is taken from the germline J gene. This chain connects TRBV7-8 to TRBJ2-1, with D maybe TRBD2 (5 bases). Between the trimmed V and J ends, which lost 2 bases and 1 base, there was a span of 12 bases. CDR3 size: 16 residues. Germline assignment: CDR1 SGHVS and CDR2 FQNEAQ. CDR3 sequence reads: CASSLTAGGSYNEQFF. Partial CDR3 DNA: TGTGCCAGCAGCTTAACCGCGGGCGGTTCCTACAATGAG.

For this clone: The read falls 3 residues short of the CDR3 end, and the missing part is taken from the germline J gene. J is TRBJ2-7 and V is TRBV5-1; TRBD1 aligns across 10 bases. Trimming cost V 4 bases and J 0 bases; bases outside gene matches: 4. The CDR3 runs 15 residues. Germline CDR1 and CDR2: SGHRS and YFSETQ. The CDR3 sequence is CASSPGTGASYEQYF. Partial CDR3 DNA: TGCGCCAGCAGCCCCGGGACAGGGGCCTCCTACGAG.

To note about this clone: Sequencing ends 3 residues short of the CDR3 end; the germline J gene provides the rest. The chain combines TRBV18 with TRBJ2-1; 8 nucleotides align to TRBD2. Unmatched junction bases numbered 12, after V lost 3 bases and J lost 8 bases. Germline CDR1 and CDR2: KGHSH and LQKENI. The CDR3 loop spans 16 amino acids. The CDR3 protein is CASSPPGLAGRDEQFF. The CDR3 DNA, read in part, is TGTGCCAGCTCACCGCCCGGACTAGCAGGACGGGATGAG.

About this clone itself: Read sequence stops 3 residues before the CDR3 end, and the germline J gene provides the missing end. This chain uses TRBV4-1 with TRBJ2-5; the match to TRBD2 covers 9 bases. CDR1 and CDR2 (germline): MGHRA, YSYEKL. The trim removed 0 bases at V and 2 bases at J, leaving 7 bases unmatched. The CDR3 is 17 amino acids. Incomplete CDR3 DNA: TGCGCCAGCAGCCAAGATCCTAGCGGGGCGCAGCAAGAGACC. Translating it yields CASSQDPSGAQQET. The entire CDR3 is CASSQDPSGAQQETQYF.

Regarding this clone: Read coverage stops 3 residues before the CDR3 terminus; the germline J gene supplies the remainder. The sample holds other DNA sequences that translate to the same CDR3. The J gene is TRBJ1-5, the V gene TRBV2, with 9 bases lining up with TRBD1. The CDR3 runs 15 residues. The V gene end was trimmed by 6 bases and the J gene end by 4 bases; junction bases not matched to a gene: 7. Germline V gene lookup returns CDR1 SNHLY and CDR2 FYNNEI. The CDR3 here is CASRGTGSGNQPQHF. CDR3 DNA (partial): TGTGCCAGCAGGGGGACAGGGTCTGGGAATCAGCCC.